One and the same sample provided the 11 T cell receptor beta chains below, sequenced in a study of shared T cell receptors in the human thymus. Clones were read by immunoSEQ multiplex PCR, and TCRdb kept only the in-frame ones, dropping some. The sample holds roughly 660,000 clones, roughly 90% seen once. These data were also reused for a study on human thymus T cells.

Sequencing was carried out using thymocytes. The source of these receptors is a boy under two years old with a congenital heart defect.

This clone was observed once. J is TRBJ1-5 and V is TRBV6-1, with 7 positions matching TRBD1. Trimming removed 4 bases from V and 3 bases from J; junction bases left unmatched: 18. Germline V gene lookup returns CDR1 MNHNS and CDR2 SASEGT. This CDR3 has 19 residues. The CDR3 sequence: CASSATPRQGLRDNQPQHF. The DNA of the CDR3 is TGTGCCAGCAGTGCCACTCCTAGACAGGGCCTTAGGGACAATCAGCCCCAGCATTTT.

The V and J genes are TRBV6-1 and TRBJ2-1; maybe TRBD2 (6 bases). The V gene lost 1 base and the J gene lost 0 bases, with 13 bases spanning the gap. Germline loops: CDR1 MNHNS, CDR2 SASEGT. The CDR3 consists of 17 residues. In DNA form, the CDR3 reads TGTGCCAGCAGTGAAGAGAAGGGCGGGGCCTCCTACAATGAGCAGTTCTTC. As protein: CASSEEKGGASYNEQFF.

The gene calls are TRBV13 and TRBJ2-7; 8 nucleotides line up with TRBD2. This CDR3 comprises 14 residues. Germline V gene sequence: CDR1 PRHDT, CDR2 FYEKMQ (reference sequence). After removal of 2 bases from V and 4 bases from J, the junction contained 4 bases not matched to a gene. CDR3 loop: CASSLPGGRYEQYF. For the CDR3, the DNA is TGTGCCAGCAGCTTACCGGGGGGGAGATACGAGCAGTACTTC.

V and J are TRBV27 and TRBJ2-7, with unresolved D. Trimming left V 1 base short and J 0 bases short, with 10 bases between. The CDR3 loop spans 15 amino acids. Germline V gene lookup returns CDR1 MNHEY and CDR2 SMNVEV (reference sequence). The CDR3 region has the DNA TGTGCCAGCAGTTTATTTGGGCGAAGCTCCTACGAGCAGTACTTC. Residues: CASSLFGRSSYEQYF.

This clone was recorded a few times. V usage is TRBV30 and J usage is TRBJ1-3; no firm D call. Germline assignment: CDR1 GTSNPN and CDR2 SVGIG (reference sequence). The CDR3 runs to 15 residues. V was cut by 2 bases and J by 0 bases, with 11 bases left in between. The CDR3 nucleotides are TGTGCCTGGAGTCAGGCTACCCACTCTGGAAACACCATATATTTT. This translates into CAWSQATHSGNTIYF.

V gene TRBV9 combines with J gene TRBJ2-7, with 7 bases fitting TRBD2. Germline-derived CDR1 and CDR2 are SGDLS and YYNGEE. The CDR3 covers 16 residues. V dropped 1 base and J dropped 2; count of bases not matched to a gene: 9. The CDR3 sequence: CASSVMSGTPTYEQYF. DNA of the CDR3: TGTGCCAGCAGCGTAATGAGCGGGACCCCAACCTACGAGCAGTACTTC.

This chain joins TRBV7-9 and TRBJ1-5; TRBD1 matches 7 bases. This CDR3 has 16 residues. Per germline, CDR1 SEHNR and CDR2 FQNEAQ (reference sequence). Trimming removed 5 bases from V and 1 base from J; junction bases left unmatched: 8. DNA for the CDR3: TGTGCCAGCAGCCAACAGGGGTTGGGGAGCAATCAGCCCCAGCATTTT. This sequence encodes CASSQQGLGSNQPQHF.

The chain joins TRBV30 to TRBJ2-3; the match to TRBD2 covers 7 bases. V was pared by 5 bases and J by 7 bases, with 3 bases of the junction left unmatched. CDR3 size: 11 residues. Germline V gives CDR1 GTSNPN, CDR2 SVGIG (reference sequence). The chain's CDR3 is CAWEAGYTQYF. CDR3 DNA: TGTGCCTGGGAAGCGGGATATACGCAGTATTTT.

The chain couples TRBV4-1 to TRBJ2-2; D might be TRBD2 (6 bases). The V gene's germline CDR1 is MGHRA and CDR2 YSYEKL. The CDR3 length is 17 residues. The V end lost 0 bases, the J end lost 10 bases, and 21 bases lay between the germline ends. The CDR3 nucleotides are TGCGCCAGCAGCCAAGATCTGAAGGAGGGGCCGACGGCGGAGCTGTTTTTT. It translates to CASSQDLKEGPTAELFF.

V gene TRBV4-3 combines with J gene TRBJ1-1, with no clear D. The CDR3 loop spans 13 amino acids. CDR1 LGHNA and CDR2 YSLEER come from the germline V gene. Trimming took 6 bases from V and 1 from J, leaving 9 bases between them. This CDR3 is CASSSKRNTEAFF. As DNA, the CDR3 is TGCGCCAGCAGTTCCAAGAGGAACACTGAAGCTTTCTTT.

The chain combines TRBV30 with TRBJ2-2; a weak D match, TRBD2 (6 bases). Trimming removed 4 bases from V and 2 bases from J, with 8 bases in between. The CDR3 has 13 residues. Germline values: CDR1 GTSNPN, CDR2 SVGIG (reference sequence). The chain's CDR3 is CAWKRVNTGELFF. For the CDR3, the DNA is TGTGCCTGGAAGCGGGTCAACACCGGGGAGCTGTTTTTT.